One sample yielded the 25 T cell receptor beta chains listed below, sequenced in a study of control samples from healthy donors and cancer patients. Libraries were prepared by immunoSEQ multiplex PCR; TCRdb keeps only in-frame clonotypes and omits some of them. The table lists approximately 71,000 clones, about 90% of them singletons. Sequencing was performed on PBMCs. These receptors originate from a man in his sixties with lung cancer.

The CDR3 sequence: CASSYQSANYGYTF. In DNA, the CDR3 is TGTGCCAGCAGCTACCAATCGGCTAACTATGGCTACACCTTC. The chain combines TRBV7-3 with TRBJ1-2; no firm D call. CDR3 length: 14 residues. V was trimmed by 4 bases and J by 0 bases, leaving 9 bases between them. Germline V gene sequence: CDR1 SGHTA, CDR2 FQGTGA.

The genes are TRBV6-5 and TRBJ1-6; D remains unclear. This CDR3 contains 15 residues. V shed 6 bases and J shed 4 bases, with 13 bases lying between them. CDR1 is MNHEY and CDR2 is SVGAGI in the germline V gene. The CDR3 DNA sequence: TGTGCCAGCAGGGCGCTCCGAGGGTATAATTCACCCCTCCACTTT. Translating it yields CASRALRGYNSPLHF.

J is TRBJ1-2 and V is TRBV10-1; TRBD1 agrees at 9 bases. CDR3 size: 14 residues. The germline V gene encodes CDR1 WNHNN and CDR2 SYGVQD (reference sequence). Germline trimming cut 6 bases from V and 2 bases from J; bases unmatched to any gene: 4. In nucleotides, the CDR3 is TGCGCCAGCAGCCCGGGACAGGGAAACTATGGCTACACCTTC. Translated, it gives CASSPGQGNYGYTF.

CDR3 sequence: CASSQARGRMGGSMYEQYF. The CDR3 DNA follows: TGTGCCAGCAGCCAAGCCCGGGGCCGCATGGGGGGATCTATGTACGAGCAGTACTTC. The chain couples TRBV14 to TRBJ2-7; maybe TRBD2 (6 bases). Germline-derived CDR1 and CDR2 are SGHDN and FVKESK. Trimming removed 1 base at V and 4 bases at J, with 26 bases between. The CDR3 has 19 residues.

The chain has TRBV5-1 and TRBJ2-5; tentative D call: TRBD1 (5 bases). Deletions cut 0 bases from V and 5 bases from J, with 11 bases between. The CDR3 length is 14 residues. CDR1 is SGHRS and CDR2 is YFSETQ in the germline V gene. CDR3 residues: CASSLGQGRETQYF. The CDR3 DNA reads as TGCGCCAGCAGCTTGGGGCAGGGTCGGGAGACCCAGTACTTC.

The V call is TRBV3-1 (or the pseudogene TRBV3-2), the J call TRBJ1-5, with TRBD1 identical over 7 bases. This CDR3 spans 17 amino acids. After removal of 1 base from V and 6 bases from J, the junction contained 12 bases not matched to a gene. Germline assignment: CDR1 LGHDT and CDR2 YNNKEL (reference sequence). The CDR3 is CASSQGGRGKGFQPQHF. The CDR3 bases are TGTGCCAGCAGCCAAGGGGGCAGGGGGAAAGGGTTTCAGCCCCAGCATTTT.

This chain joins TRBV10-3 and TRBJ1-6; unclear D gene. Trimming removed 0 bases from V and 8 bases from J, with 11 bases in between. Germline CDR1 reads ENHRY; CDR2 reads SYGVKD. This CDR3 has 15 amino acids. The CDR3 sequence is CAISESTRDDSPLHF. CDR3 DNA: TGTGCCATCAGTGAGTCGACTAGGGATGATTCACCCCTCCACTTT.

V is TRBV18 and J is TRBJ1-1, with 7 positions matching TRBD1. Losses at the gene ends were 3 bases for V and 1 base for J; bases not matched to a gene: 2. This CDR3 has 14 amino acids. Per the germline V gene, CDR1 is KGHSH and CDR2 is LQKENI. Here the CDR3 reads CASSPQGGNTEAFF. The CDR3 nucleotides read TGTGCCAGCTCACCTCAGGGGGGGAACACTGAAGCTTTCTTT.

The rearrangement links TRBV30 to TRBJ1-2; D gene ambiguous. This CDR3 spans 13 amino acids. Germline V lookup: CDR1 GTSNPN, CDR2 SVGIG (reference sequence). Trimming removed 0 bases at V and 2 bases at J, with 7 bases between. For the CDR3, the DNA is TGTGCCTGGAGTGTAAGCAGGAACTATGGCTACACCTTC. It codes for CAWSVSRNYGYTF.

The chain recombines TRBV24-1 with TRBJ2-3, with no clear D. Germline lookup yields CDR1 KGHDR and CDR2 SFDVKD. The CDR3 runs to 13 residues. Trimming took off 9 bases at V and 0 bases at J, with 9 bases between the two ends. In DNA, the CDR3 is TGTGCCACCGCTGGGGATAGCACAGATACGCAGTATTTT. It specifies CATAGDSTDTQYF.

V is TRBV7-3 and J is TRBJ2-2; 7 positions match TRBD2. V was clipped by 3 bases and J by 5 bases; unmatched bases: 6. This CDR3 has 15 residues. From germline, CDR1 is SGHTA and CDR2 FQGTGA. This CDR3 is CASSFLQGGTGELFF. The DNA of the CDR3 is TGTGCCAGCAGCTTTTTGCAGGGAGGGACCGGGGAGCTGTTTTTT.

The chain is built from TRBV4-1 and TRBJ1-3; unclear D gene. Germline V gene data show CDR1 as MGHRA and CDR2 as YSYEKL. V shed 1 base and J shed 4 bases, with 8 bases lying between them. The CDR3 sequence is 14 residues long. The CDR3 sequence: CASSQVFPGNTIYF. The CDR3 nucleotides are TGCGCCAGCAGCCAAGTCTTTCCGGGAAACACCATATATTTT.

The CDR3 loop reads CSVDKTGNTEAFF. DNA for the CDR3: TGCAGCGTTGATAAAACAGGGAACACTGAAGCTTTCTTT. The rearrangement links TRBV29-1 to TRBJ1-1, with a weak D call TRBD1 (5 bases). The ends were cut back, 3 bases at V and 1 base at J, with 9 bases in the middle. Germline loops: CDR1 SQVTM, CDR2 ANQGSEA. This CDR3 has 13 amino acids. Based on the CDR3 plus reference TRBV29-1 and TRBJ1-1, the full variable domain is SAVISQKPSRDICQRGTSLTIQCQVDSQVTMMFWYRQQPGQSLTLIATANQGSEATYESGFVIDKFPISRPNLTFSTLTVSNMSPEDSSIYLCSVDKTGNTEAFFGQGTRLTVV.

V and J are TRBV7-9 and TRBJ1-2, with D perhaps TRBD1 (5 bases). CDR1 is SEHNR, CDR2 FQNEAQ, per germline (reference sequence). This CDR3 comprises 14 residues. V shed 1 base and J shed 4 bases, with 10 bases lying between them. The CDR3 coding sequence is TGTGCCAGCAGCTTAGGAGCAGGGAGCTATGGCTACACCTTC. It is translated as CASSLGAGSYGYTF.

The CDR3 sequence: CASSFRSFRTDTQYF. CDR3 coding DNA: TGTGCCAGCAGCTTTAGATCCTTCCGCACAGATACGCAGTATTTT. J is TRBJ2-3 and V is TRBV5-4; D remains unclear. The CDR3 runs to 15 residues. V was cut by 2 bases and J by 1 base, with 11 bases left in between. CDR1 and CDR2 (germline): SGHNT, YYREEE (reference sequence).

The chain is built from TRBV7-9 and TRBJ1-2, with D unclear. Trimming took 1 base from V and 5 from J, leaving 11 bases between them. CDR1 and CDR2 from the germline V gene are SEHNR and FQNEAQ (reference sequence). CDR3 length: 14 amino acids. The CDR3 nucleotides are TGTGCCAGCAGCTTAGAACGACTAGATTATGGCTACACCTTC. Translating it yields CASSLERLDYGYTF.

The J gene is TRBJ1-2, the V gene TRBV6-5, with D possibly being TRBD1 (5 bases). Per the germline V gene, CDR1 is MNHEY and CDR2 is SVGAGI. Trimming took off 0 bases at V and 7 bases at J, with 12 bases between the two ends. The CDR3 spans 14 residues. The CDR3 DNA reads as TGTGCCAGCAGTTACTCGGGCAGGGAGGTTGGCTACACCTTC. Residues: CASSYSGREVGYTF.

The rearrangement links TRBV6-5 to TRBJ1-6; TRBD1 might be the D (5 bases). There are 13 residues in the CDR3. Germline values: CDR1 MNHEY, CDR2 SVGAGI. V lost 6 bases to trimming and J lost 3 bases, with 6 bases between them. The CDR3 nucleotides are TGTGCCAGCAGCAGGGACTATAATTCACCCCTCCACTTT. This gives the protein CASSRDYNSPLHF.

This chain joins TRBV9 and TRBJ1-2, with TRBD1 identical over 7 bases. The CDR3 totals 12 residues. V lost 4 bases, J lost 5 bases, and 2 bases stayed unmatched. Germline V gene data show CDR1 as SGDLS and CDR2 as YYNGEE. CDR3 region: CASSKTGYGYTF. CDR3 DNA: TGTGCCAGCAGCAAGACAGGGTATGGCTACACCTTC.

J is TRBJ1-4 and V is TRBV30; D gene uncertain. The CDR3 runs to 14 residues. Germline V gives CDR1 GTSNPN, CDR2 SVGIG (reference sequence). The V end was cut by 5 bases, the J end by 7 bases, with 17 bases between. The CDR3 sequence is CAWSRTGYVEKLFF. For the CDR3, the DNA is TGTGCCTGGTCACGTACCGGGTATGTTGAAAAACTGTTTTTT. Full variable domain (outside the CDR3, taken from reference TRBV30 and TRBJ1-4): SQTIHQWPATLVQPVGSPLSLECTVEGTSNPNLYWYRQAAGRGLQLLFYSVGIGQISSEVPQNLSASRPQDRQFILSSKKLLLSDSGFYLCAWSRTGYVEKLFFGSGTQLSVL.

The sample holds one count of this clone. V and J are TRBV5-1 and TRBJ1-6, with D maybe TRBD1 (6 bases). Germline lookup yields CDR1 SGHRS and CDR2 YFSETQ. V was shortened by 2 bases and J by 8 bases, with 14 bases between the two germline ends. The length of the CDR3 is 15 residues. CDR3 nucleotide sequence: TGCGCCAGCAGCTTCGACCGGGGGCGCGATTCACCCCTCCACTTT. Amino acid sequence: CASSFDRGRDSPLHF.

The CDR3 DNA sequence: TGTGCCAGCAGCCCCAGGTATGGCAGTGAAAAACTGTTTTTT. Translating it yields CASSPRYGSEKLFF. The chain joins TRBV5-6 to TRBJ1-4; D remains unclear. V lost 4 bases, J lost 7 bases, and 14 bases lay in between. The CDR3 totals 14 residues. Looked up from germline, CDR1 is SGHDT and CDR2 is YYEEEE.

The chain combines TRBV10-3 with TRBJ1-2, with D unresolved. The germline CDR1 and CDR2 sequences are ENHRY and SYGVKD. This CDR3 is built from 12 residues. Trimming took 3 bases from V and 4 from J, leaving 6 bases between them. The CDR3 sequence: CAISDFIYGYTF. In DNA form, the CDR3 reads TGTGCCATCAGTGATTTCATCTATGGCTACACCTTC.

This clone was seen only once. The chain couples TRBV5-1 to TRBJ1-2; the match to TRBD1 covers 8 bases. Germline CDR1 is SGHRS and CDR2 is YFSETQ. The CDR3 is 14 amino acids. V lost 4 bases and J lost 7; bases outside the gene matches: 9. CDR3 residues: CASSDPDRASGYTF. For the CDR3, the DNA is TGCGCCAGCAGCGACCCGGACAGGGCCTCTGGCTACACCTTC.

This clone has more than one count but fewer than ten. The V call is TRBV6-4, the J call TRBJ2-3; 11 positions agree with TRBD2. The V segment lost 0 bases and the J segment 2 bases; nucleotides outside the gene matches: 1. The length of the CDR3 is 16 residues. Germline CDR1 MRHNA, CDR2 SNTAGT. This chain's CDR3 is CASSDSSGGATDTQYF. The CDR3 DNA sequence: TGTGCCAGCAGTGACTCTAGCGGGGGGGCCACAGATACGCAGTATTTT.